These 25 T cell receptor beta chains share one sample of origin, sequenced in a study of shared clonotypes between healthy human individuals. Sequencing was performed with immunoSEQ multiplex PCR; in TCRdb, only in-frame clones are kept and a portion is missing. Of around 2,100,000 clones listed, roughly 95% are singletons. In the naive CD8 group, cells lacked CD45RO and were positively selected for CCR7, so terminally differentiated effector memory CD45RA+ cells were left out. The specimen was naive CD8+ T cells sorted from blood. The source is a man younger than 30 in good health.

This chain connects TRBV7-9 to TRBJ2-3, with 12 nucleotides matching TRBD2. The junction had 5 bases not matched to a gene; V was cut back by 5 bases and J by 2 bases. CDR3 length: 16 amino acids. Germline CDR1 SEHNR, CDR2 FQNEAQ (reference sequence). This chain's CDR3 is CASSGLAGLFTDTQYF. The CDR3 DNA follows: TGTGCCAGCAGCGGACTAGCGGGACTGTTCACAGATACGCAGTATTTT.

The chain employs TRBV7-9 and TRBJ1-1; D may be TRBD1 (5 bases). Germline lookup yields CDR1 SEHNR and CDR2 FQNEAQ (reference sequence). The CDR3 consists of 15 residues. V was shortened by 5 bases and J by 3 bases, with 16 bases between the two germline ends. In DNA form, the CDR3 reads TGTGCCAGCAGCATTTATTGGGGCCCCGACACTGAAGCTTTCTTT. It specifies CASSIYWGPDTEAFF.

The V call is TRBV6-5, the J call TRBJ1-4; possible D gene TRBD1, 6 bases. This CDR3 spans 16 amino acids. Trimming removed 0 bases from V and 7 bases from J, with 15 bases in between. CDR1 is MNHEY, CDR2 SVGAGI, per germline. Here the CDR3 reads CASSYSAGEYGEKLFF. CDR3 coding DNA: TGTGCCAGCAGTTACTCGGCAGGGGAGTATGGTGAAAAACTGTTTTTT.

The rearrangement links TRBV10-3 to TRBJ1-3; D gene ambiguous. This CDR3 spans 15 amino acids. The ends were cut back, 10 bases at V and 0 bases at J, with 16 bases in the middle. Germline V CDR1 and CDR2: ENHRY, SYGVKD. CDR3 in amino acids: CANLKIPHSGNTIYF. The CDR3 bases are TGTGCCAACCTCAAAATTCCCCACTCTGGAAACACCATATATTTT.

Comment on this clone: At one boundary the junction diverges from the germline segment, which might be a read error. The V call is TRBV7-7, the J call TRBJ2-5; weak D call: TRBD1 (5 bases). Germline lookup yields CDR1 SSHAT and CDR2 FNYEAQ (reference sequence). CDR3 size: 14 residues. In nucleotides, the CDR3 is TGTGCTAGCAGCTTAAATTATGGGGCGGAGACCCAGTACTTC. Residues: CASSLNYGAETQYF. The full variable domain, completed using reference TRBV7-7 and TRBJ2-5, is GAGVSQSPRYKVTKRGQDVTLRCDPISSHATLYWYQQALGQGPEFLTYFNYEAQPDKSGLPSDRFSAERPEGSISTLTIQRTEQRDSAMYRCASSLNYGAETQYFGPGTRLLVL.

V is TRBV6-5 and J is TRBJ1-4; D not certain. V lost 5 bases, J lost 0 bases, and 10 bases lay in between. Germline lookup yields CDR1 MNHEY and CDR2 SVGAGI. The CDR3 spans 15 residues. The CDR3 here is CASSTGTATNEKLFF. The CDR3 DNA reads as TGTGCCAGCAGTACCGGAACCGCAACTAATGAAAAACTGTTTTTT.

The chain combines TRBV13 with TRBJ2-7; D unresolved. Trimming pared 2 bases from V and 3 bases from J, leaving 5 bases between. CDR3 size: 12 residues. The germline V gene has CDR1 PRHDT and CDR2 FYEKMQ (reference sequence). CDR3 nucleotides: TGTGCCAGCAGCTTAAAGGGCTACGAGCAGTACTTC. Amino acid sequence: CASSLKGYEQYF.

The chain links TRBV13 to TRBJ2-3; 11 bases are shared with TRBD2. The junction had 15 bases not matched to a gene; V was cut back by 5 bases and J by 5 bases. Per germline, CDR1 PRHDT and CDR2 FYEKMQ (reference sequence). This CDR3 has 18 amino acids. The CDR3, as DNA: TGTGCCAGCAGCCACTCCCTTAGCGGGAGGGCCTATATAGATACGCAGTATTTT. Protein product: CASSHSLSGRAYIDTQYF.

CDR3 region: CASSLGTARHNSPLHF. The CDR3 region has the DNA TGTGCCAGCAGCTTAGGTACCGCGAGGCATAATTCACCCCTCCACTTT. This chain links TRBV11-2 with TRBJ1-6; no firm D call. V was cut by 1 base and J by 5 bases, with 12 bases left in between. The germline V gene encodes CDR1 SGHAT and CDR2 FQNNGV. The CDR3 consists of 16 residues.

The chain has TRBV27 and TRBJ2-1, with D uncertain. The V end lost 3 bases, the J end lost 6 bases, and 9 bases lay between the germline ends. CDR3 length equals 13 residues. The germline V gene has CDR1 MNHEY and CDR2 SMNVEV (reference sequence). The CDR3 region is CASSLVGGNEQFF. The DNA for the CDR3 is TGTGCCAGCAGTTTGGTGGGCGGCAATGAGCAGTTCTTC.

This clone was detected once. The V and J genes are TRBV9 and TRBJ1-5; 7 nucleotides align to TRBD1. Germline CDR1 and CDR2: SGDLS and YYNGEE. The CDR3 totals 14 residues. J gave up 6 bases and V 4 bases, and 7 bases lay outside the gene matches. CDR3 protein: CASSIGGSGQPQHF. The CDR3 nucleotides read TGTGCCAGCAGCATAGGGGGCTCTGGTCAGCCCCAGCATTTT.

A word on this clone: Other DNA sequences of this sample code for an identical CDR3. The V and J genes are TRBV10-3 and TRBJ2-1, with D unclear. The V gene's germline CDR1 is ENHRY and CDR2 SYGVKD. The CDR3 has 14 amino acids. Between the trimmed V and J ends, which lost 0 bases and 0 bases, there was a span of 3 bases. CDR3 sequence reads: CAISESSSYNEQFF. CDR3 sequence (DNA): TGTGCCATCAGTGAGTCAAGCTCCTACAATGAGCAGTTCTTC.

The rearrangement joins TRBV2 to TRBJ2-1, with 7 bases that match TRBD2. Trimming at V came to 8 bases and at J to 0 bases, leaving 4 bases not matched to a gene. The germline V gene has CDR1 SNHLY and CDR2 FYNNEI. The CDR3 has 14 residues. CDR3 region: CASRERGSYNEQFF. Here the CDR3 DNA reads TGTGCCAGCCGGGAGCGGGGCTCCTACAATGAGCAGTTCTTC.

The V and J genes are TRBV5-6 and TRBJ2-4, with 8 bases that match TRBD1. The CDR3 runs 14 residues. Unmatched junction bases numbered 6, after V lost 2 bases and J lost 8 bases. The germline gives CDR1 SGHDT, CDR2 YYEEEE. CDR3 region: CASSLGQGADIQYF. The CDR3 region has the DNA TGTGCCAGCAGCTTAGGGCAGGGGGCTGACATTCAGTACTTC. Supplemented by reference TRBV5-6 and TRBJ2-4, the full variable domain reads DAGVTQSPTHLIKTRGQQVTLRCSPKSGHDTVSWYQQALGQGPQFIFQYYEEEERQRGNFPDRFSGHQFPNYSSELNVNALLLGDSALYLCASSLGQGADIQYFGAGTRLSVL.

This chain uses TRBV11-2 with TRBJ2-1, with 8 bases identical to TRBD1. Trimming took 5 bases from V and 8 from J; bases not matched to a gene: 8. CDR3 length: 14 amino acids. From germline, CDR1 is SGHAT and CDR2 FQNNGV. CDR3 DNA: TGTGCCAGCAGCGAGGACAGGGAGTTGTATGAGCAGTTCTTC. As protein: CASSEDRELYEQFF.

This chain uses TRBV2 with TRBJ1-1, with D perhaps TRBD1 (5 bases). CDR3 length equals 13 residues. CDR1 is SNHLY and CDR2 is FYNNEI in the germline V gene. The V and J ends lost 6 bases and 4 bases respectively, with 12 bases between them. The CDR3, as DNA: TGTGCCAGCAGCTACGCGGGGGGCACTGAAGCTTTCTTT. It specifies CASSYAGGTEAFF.

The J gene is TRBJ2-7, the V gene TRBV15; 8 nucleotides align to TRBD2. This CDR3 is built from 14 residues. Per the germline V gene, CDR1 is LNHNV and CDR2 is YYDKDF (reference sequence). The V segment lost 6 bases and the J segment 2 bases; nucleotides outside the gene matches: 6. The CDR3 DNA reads TGTGCCACCAGTCCGGGGGGGGAGGCCTACGAGCAGTACTTC. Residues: CATSPGGEAYEQYF.

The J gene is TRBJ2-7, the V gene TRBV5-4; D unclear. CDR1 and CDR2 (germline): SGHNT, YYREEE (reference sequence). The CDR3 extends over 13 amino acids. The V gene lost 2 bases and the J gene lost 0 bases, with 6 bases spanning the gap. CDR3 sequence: CASSFQLSYEQYF. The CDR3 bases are TGTGCCAGCAGCTTTCAGCTCTCCTACGAGCAGTACTTC.

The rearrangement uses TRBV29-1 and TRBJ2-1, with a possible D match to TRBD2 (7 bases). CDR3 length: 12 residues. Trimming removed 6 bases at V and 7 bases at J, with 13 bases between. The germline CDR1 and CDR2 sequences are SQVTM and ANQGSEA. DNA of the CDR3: TGCAGCGTGGGGGCCGGGGGGAATGAGCAGTTCTTC. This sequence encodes CSVGAGGNEQFF.

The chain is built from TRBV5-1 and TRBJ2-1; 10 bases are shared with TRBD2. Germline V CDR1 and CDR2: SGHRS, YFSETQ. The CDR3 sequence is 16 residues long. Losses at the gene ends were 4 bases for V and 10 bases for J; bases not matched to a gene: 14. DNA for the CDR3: TGCGCCAGCAGCCGCAGCCCAAGCGGGGGGGCCGGAGAGCAGTTCTTC. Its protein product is CASSRSPSGGAGEQFF.

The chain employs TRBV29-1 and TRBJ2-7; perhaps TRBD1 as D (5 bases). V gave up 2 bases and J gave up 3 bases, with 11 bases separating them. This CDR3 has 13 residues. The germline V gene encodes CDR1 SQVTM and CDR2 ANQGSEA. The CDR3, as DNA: TGCAGCGTTGAAAAGGACACCCACTACGAGCAGTACTTC. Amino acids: CSVEKDTHYEQYF.

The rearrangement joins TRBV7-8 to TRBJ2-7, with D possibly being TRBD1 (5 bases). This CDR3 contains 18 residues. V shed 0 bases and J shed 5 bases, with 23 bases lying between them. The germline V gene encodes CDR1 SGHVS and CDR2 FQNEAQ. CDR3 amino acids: CASSLASPLGSPGNEQYF. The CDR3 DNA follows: TGTGCCAGCAGCTTAGCGAGCCCCCTAGGGTCGCCAGGGAACGAGCAGTACTTC.

The chain's CDR3 is CASSSPGELFF. The CDR3 region has the DNA TGTGCCAGCAGTTCCCCCGGGGAGCTGTTTTTT. The rearrangement links TRBV28 to TRBJ2-2, with D hard to call. Germline loops: CDR1 MDHEN, CDR2 SYDVKM. V shed 4 bases and J shed 6 bases, with 3 bases lying between them. This CDR3 comprises 11 residues.

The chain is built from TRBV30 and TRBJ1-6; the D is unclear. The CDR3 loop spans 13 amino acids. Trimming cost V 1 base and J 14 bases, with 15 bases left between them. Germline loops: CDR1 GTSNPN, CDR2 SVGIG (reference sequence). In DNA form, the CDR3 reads TGTGCCTGGAGTGCAGGTATACTCGACTCCCTCCACTTT. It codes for CAWSAGILDSLHF.

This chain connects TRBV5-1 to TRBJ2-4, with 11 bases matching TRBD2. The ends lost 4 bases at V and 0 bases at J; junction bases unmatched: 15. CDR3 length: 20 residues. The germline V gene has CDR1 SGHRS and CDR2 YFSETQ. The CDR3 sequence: CASSGEPGLAVPIAKNIQYF. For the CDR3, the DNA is TGCGCCAGCAGCGGAGAACCGGGACTAGCGGTCCCAATAGCCAAAAACATTCAGTACTTC.